This paragraph reports one T cell receptor (beta chain). Its antigen remains undetermined. Base quality data are lacking; no much larger clone is found one base away. This sample was taken from a study of T cell responses to AZD1222 COVID-19 vaccine (dated by TCRdb to the early 2020s). Turning to the overall study: TCR sequencing was performed for about 250 trial participants, of whom around 200 were given two doses of AZD1222 and around 26 were given two doses of MenACWY control vaccine. Trial participants were enrolled into age subgroups of 18-55, 56-69 and 70-plus years, which contained 148, 28 and 57 TCR-sequenced participants, respectively.

Results and caveats for the whole study, not just this receptor: Because no day 14 peak-response samples were available, repertoires were characterized only after the peak T cell response. Conclusions about previously exposed vaccinees are limited, since just six AZD1222 recipients were seropositive for SARS-CoV-2 at baseline. Epitopes outside the regions mutated in the B.1.351 and B.1.1.7 variants were reportedly recognized by nearly half of the unique spike-specific TCRs. Participants were mostly white British and included more females than males, and it was suggested by the authors that clonal diversity may have been underestimated. The 56-69-year group was small, and its depth increase did not reach significance, likely because of low power. A significant rise in spike-specific TCR breadth and depth was observed after two AZD1222 doses relative to day 0 and relative to MenACWY recipients. The vaccine-associated CD4 TCRs covered the entire spike protein, and the dominant responses fell in regions 160-218 and 743-854.

The meaning of the sample's time point label: about 28 days (+/-7) after the second vaccine dose. AZD1222 recipients with second doses at about 4 weeks or about 12 weeks were pooled, because spike-specific TCR depth and breadth did not differ between schedules. The vaccinee samples were drawn from two UK trials, COV001 and COV002, one of which was a single-blind randomized controlled phase 2/3 trial testing AZD1222 (ChAdOx1 nCoV-19) in healthy adults. For TCRbeta chain sequencing, PBMC samples were collected from trial participants at day 0 and at day 28 after the second dose. The CDR3 regions of human TCRbeta chains were subjected to immunosequencing. As for the original processing: TCRs in the repertoires were matched against a reference library of SARS-CoV-2-specific TCRs that had been generated with the MIRA antigen-specificity platform. Breadth was defined as the fraction of unique TCRs that were SARS-CoV-2-associated. Depth was defined as the fraction of total T cells that were SARS-CoV-2-associated. Using the MIRA data, every spike-specific TCR was mapped to the spike region that the TCR reacted to and assigned to either a CD4 or a CD8 class. Log10-transformed breadth and depth values were compared by one-way ANOVA with Sidak's multiple comparisons tests. TCRdb stores this immuneACCESS table with in-frame sequences only. Part of the clones is absent; in the studies checked, under half of the shortfall reflects unresolved V genes, and no reason is known for the rest. Clone size and V and J calls were adopted from that table, with D and trimming inferred from the DNA. Across this sample there are about 70,000 clones, with 90% seen only once. The ten largest clones add up to about 3.1% of the sample.

Counted from cysteine to phenylalanine, this CDR3 has 14 amino acids. Left in the record is the CDR3 DNA by itself, 42 bases read in frame from the first base. Looking up the germline V gene yields CDR1 SGDLS and CDR2 YYNGEE. Cut back by 0 bases and 13 bases, the V and J ends lie 16 bases apart. The origin of this receptor is an adult who received the AZD1222 COVID-19 vaccine. This chain is built from TRBV9 and TRBJ1-4, with the D gene call left open. The specimen comprised peripheral blood, sampled 28 days after the second AZD1222 dose. The nucleotides are TGTGCCAGCAGCGTAGAGGATCGGCGGGGTAGACTGTTTTTT. Its protein reads: CASSVEDRRGRLFF.